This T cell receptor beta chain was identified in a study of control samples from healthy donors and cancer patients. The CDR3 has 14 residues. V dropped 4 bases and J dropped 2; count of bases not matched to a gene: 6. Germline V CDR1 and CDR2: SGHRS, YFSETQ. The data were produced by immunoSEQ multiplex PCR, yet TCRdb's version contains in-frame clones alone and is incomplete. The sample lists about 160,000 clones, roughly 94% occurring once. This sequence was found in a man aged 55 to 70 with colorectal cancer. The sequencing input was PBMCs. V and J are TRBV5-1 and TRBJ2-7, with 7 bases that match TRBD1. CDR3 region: CASSLNRGPYEQYF. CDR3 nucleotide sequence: TGCGCCAGCAGCCTAAACAGGGGTCCCTACGAGCAGTACTTC.